These 30 T cell receptor beta chains were all obtained from the same sample, sequenced in a study of CD8 T cells in Susac syndrome. A quantity of roughly 0.5 to 1 ug RNA underwent reverse transcription using random hexamers. MiXCR, applied by TCRdb to the immunoSEQ multiplex PCR reads, yields one record per CDR3 protein. The table shows some 450,000 distinct CDR3 sequences, with 85% occurring only once. Sequencing was performed on CD8+ T cells from PBMCs. The source of these receptors is a human donor with multiple sclerosis.

The V gene is TRBV4-1, the J gene TRBJ1-6, with D possibly being TRBD1 (5 bases). Germline V gene lookup returns CDR1 MGHRA and CDR2 YSYEKL. The CDR3 sequence is 15 residues long. Deletions cut 0 bases from V and 9 bases from J, with 12 bases between. CDR3 sequence: CASSQESAGSSPLHF. CDR3 nucleotide sequence: TGCGCCAGCAGCCAAGAGTCGGCAGGGAGTTCACCCCTCCACTTT.

This clonotype was recorded only once. CDR3 in DNA: TGCGCCAGCAGTGGTAGGACAGGGGCCTCCCCAGATACGCAGTATTTT. This encodes CASSGRTGASPDTQYF. The chain carries TRBV10-1 and TRBJ2-3; 9 nucleotides match TRBD1. The CDR3 spans 16 residues. Germline CDR1 WNHNN, CDR2 SYGVQD (reference sequence). V lost 4 bases to trimming and J lost 4 bases; unmatched junction nucleotides: 9.

This clonotype appeared once. The rearrangement joins TRBV5-1 to TRBJ2-7, with D possibly TRBD1 on 6 matching bases. The V and J ends lost 3 bases and 6 bases respectively, with 13 bases between them. This CDR3 contains 13 residues. Germline lookup yields CDR1 SGHRS and CDR2 YFSETQ. This chain's CDR3 is CASSSTGSVEQYF. Written as DNA, the CDR3 is TGCGCCAGCAGCTCTACAGGGTCCGTCGAGCAGTACTTC.

This chain joins TRBV28 and TRBJ1-5; 8 nucleotides match TRBD1. Germline CDR1 is MDHEN and CDR2 is SYDVKM. The CDR3 totals 14 residues. After removal of 6 bases from V and 5 bases from J, the junction contained 6 bases not matched to a gene. The CDR3 is CASSLRQGYQPQHF. CDR3 DNA sequence: TGTGCCAGCAGCCTAAGACAGGGGTATCAGCCCCAGCATTTT.

The J gene is TRBJ2-5, the V gene TRBV5-1, with 9 nucleotides matching TRBD1. Germline CDR1 and CDR2: SGHRS and YFSETQ. Trimming cost V 2 bases and J 4 bases; bases outside gene matches: 6. This CDR3 has 15 amino acids. CDR3 residues: CASSFWDRVRETQYF. CDR3 nucleotides: TGCGCCAGCAGCTTTTGGGACAGGGTGCGAGAGACCCAGTACTTC.

This chain links TRBV4-1 with TRBJ1-2; TRBD1 matches 9 bases. The CDR3 is 13 residues long. Germline lookup yields CDR1 MGHRA and CDR2 YSYEKL. V was clipped by 3 bases and J by 8 bases; unmatched bases: 4. CDR3 coding DNA: TGCGCCAGCAGCCACGGGACAGGGAACGGCTACACCTTC. This codes for CASSHGTGNGYTF.

The rearrangement joins TRBV27 to TRBJ1-3, with D possibly TRBD1 on 5 matching bases. V was shortened by 2 bases and J by 8 bases, with 16 bases between the two germline ends. Germline loops: CDR1 MNHEY, CDR2 SMNVEV (reference sequence). The length of the CDR3 is 15 residues. CDR3 bases: TGTGCCAGCAGTTTAAGTGGGGGGGTAATAGACACCATATATTTT. It is translated as CASSLSGGVIDTIYF.

The sample holds a few counts of this clonotype. V is TRBV29-1 and J is TRBJ2-1, with 11 bases lining up with TRBD2. The germline gives CDR1 SQVTM, CDR2 ANQGSEA. After removal of 6 bases from V and 0 bases from J, the junction contained 19 bases not matched to a gene. This CDR3 contains 20 residues. The CDR3 is CSVLPVLAGGVPSSYNEQFF. CDR3 bases: TGCAGCGTCCTCCCCGTCCTAGCGGGAGGCGTTCCGAGCTCCTACAATGAGCAGTTCTTC.

The chain recombines TRBV2 with TRBJ1-6; a possible D gene is TRBD1 (5 bases). The CDR3 consists of 15 residues. Germline loops: CDR1 SNHLY, CDR2 FYNNEI. V gave up 1 base and J gave up 7 bases, with 11 bases separating them. CDR3 protein: CASSEGQGGNSPLHF. DNA of the CDR3: TGTGCCAGCAGTGAAGGCCAGGGTGGGAATTCACCCCTCCACTTT.

This clonotype was recorded a few times. The chain has TRBV7-9 and TRBJ2-7; D remains unclear. The germline V and J ends were trimmed by 5 bases and 3 bases, with 11 bases remaining between them. Looked up from germline, CDR1 is SEHNR and CDR2 is FQNEAQ (reference sequence). CDR3 length: 13 residues. The CDR3, as DNA: TGTGCCAGCAGCCAGCCCCCGAGCTACGAGCAGTACTTC. Translation gives CASSQPPSYEQYF. The complete variable domain, with remaining parts taken from reference TRBV7-9 and TRBJ2-7, reads DTGVSQNPRHKITKRGQNVTFRCDPISEHNRLYWYRQTLGQGPEFLTYFQNEAQLEKSRLLSDRFSAERPKGSFSTLEIQRTEQGDSAMYLCASSQPPSYEQYFGPGTRLTVT.

This clonotype was seen more than once but under ten times. This rearrangement joins TRBV29-1 to TRBJ1-2; a weak D match, TRBD1 (6 bases). The CDR3 sequence is 12 residues long. Germline CDR1 and CDR2: SQVTM and ANQGSEA. The germline V and J ends were trimmed by 6 bases and 4 bases, with 12 bases remaining between them. CDR3: CSVPGQSYGYTF. CDR3 nucleotide sequence: TGCAGCGTACCAGGACAGTCCTATGGCTACACCTTC. Full variable domain (remainder filled in from reference TRBV29-1 and TRBJ1-2): SAVISQKPSRDICQRGTSLTIQCQVDSQVTMMFWYRQQPGQSLTLIATANQGSEATYESGFVIDKFPISRPNLTFSTLTVSNMSPEDSSIYLCSVPGQSYGYTFGSGTRLTVV.

The gene calls are TRBV2 and TRBJ2-6; D is perhaps TRBD1 (5 bases). The CDR3 covers 15 residues. Trimming took 7 bases from V and 0 from J, leaving 10 bases between them. Per the germline V gene, CDR1 is SNHLY and CDR2 is FYNNEI. The CDR3 DNA is TGTGCCAGCATCGACAGAAGCTCTGGGGCCAACGTCCTGACTTTC. Protein sequence: CASIDRSSGANVLTF. Combining the CDR3 with reference TRBV2 and TRBJ2-6 gives the whole variable domain EPEVTQTPSHQVTQMGQEVILRCVPISNHLYFYWYRQILGQKVEFLVSFYNNEISEKSEIFDDQFSVERPDGSNFTLKIRSTKLEDSAMYFCASIDRSSGANVLTFGAGSRLTVL.

This clonotype was detected once. V and J are TRBV6-5 and TRBJ2-7; 7 positions agree with TRBD2. Trimming cost V 0 bases and J 1 base; bases outside gene matches: 6. This CDR3 contains 16 residues. Germline loops: CDR1 MNHEY, CDR2 SVGAGI. For the CDR3, the DNA is TGTGCCAGCAGTTACTCGCTAGCGGACCCATCCTACGAGCAGTACTTC. Translated: CASSYSLADPSYEQYF.

This chain connects TRBV28 to TRBJ2-4, with D uncertain. There are 15 residues in the CDR3. Germline-derived CDR1 and CDR2 are MDHEN and SYDVKM. V was cut by 7 bases and J by 2 bases, with 15 bases left in between. The CDR3 protein is CASTGSRGPKNIQYF. In DNA form, the CDR3 reads TGTGCCAGCACCGGCTCCCGAGGACCCAAAAACATTCAGTACTTC.

The V call is TRBV29-1, the J call TRBJ2-6; possibly TRBD1 for D (5 bases). V was shortened by 6 bases and J by 2 bases, with 8 bases between the two germline ends. This CDR3 is 13 amino acids long. Germline V gene sequence: CDR1 SQVTM, CDR2 ANQGSEA. CDR3 coding DNA: TGCAGCGTGACAGTACCTGGGGCCAACGTCCTGACTTTC. It yields the protein CSVTVPGANVLTF. Supplemented by reference TRBV29-1 and TRBJ2-6, the full variable domain reads SAVISQKPSRDICQRGTSLTIQCQVDSQVTMMFWYRQQPGQSLTLIATANQGSEATYESGFVIDKFPISRPNLTFSTLTVSNMSPEDSSIYLCSVTVPGANVLTFGAGSRLTVL.

The chain uses TRBV6-4 and TRBJ2-7, with D perhaps TRBD1 or TRBD2 (5 bases each). This CDR3 has 14 residues. With 6 bases removed from V and 4 bases from J, the gap between germline ends came to 16 bases. Germline loops: CDR1 MRHNA, CDR2 SNTAGT. CDR3: CASSPGRRRYEQYF. In DNA form, the CDR3 reads TGTGCCAGCAGCCCGGGACGGAGACGATACGAGCAGTACTTC.

The V and J genes are TRBV7-9 and TRBJ2-1; 14 nucleotides line up with TRBD2. CDR3 size: 16 residues. The V and J ends lost 3 bases and 8 bases, in that order; junction bases with no gene match: 6. The germline V gene has CDR1 SEHNR and CDR2 FQNEAQ (reference sequence). CDR3 residues: CASSLGLAGDRDEQFF. The CDR3 bases are TGTGCCAGCAGCTTGGGACTAGCGGGAGATCGCGATGAGCAGTTCTTC.

The chain couples TRBV29-1 to TRBJ1-1; 11 bases are a match to TRBD1. There are 12 residues in the CDR3. Looked up from germline, CDR1 is SQVTM and CDR2 is ANQGSEA. The V gene end was trimmed by 6 bases and the J gene end by 10 bases; junction bases not matched to a gene: 7. CDR3 DNA: TGCAGCGTCGGGGGACAGGGGGATCTAGCTTTCTTT. Encoded protein: CSVGGQGDLAFF.

The chain has TRBV11-2 and TRBJ2-3; possibly TRBD2 for D (6 bases). Trimming cost V 2 bases and J 5 bases, with 11 bases left between them. Looked up from germline, CDR1 is SGHAT and CDR2 is FQNNGV. This CDR3 spans 14 amino acids. The CDR3 loop is CASSLTGGVDTQYF. Here the CDR3 DNA reads TGTGCCAGCAGCTTAACAGGAGGGGTAGATACGCAGTATTTT.

The gene calls are TRBV18 and TRBJ2-1; possible D gene TRBD1, 5 bases. V lost 4 bases, J lost 2 bases, and 15 bases lay in between. The CDR3 runs 16 residues. Germline loops: CDR1 KGHSH, CDR2 LQKENI. The CDR3 here is CASSLNVRQPYNEQFF. CDR3 nucleotide sequence: TGTGCCAGCTCACTCAATGTTAGACAGCCCTACAATGAGCAGTTCTTC.

The chain carries TRBV6-5 and TRBJ2-7, with 7 bases lining up with TRBD2. The ends lost 4 bases at V and 6 bases at J; junction bases unmatched: 12. Germline V gene lookup returns CDR1 MNHEY and CDR2 SVGAGI. The CDR3 runs to 15 residues. CDR3 region: CASSSIGLDRSEQYF. The CDR3 coding sequence is TGTGCCAGCAGTTCCATCGGACTAGACCGATCCGAGCAGTACTTC.

The CDR3 loop is CASSLSWDQPQHF. The CDR3, as DNA: TGTGCCAGCAGTTTATCATGGGATCAGCCCCAGCATTTT. This chain joins TRBV6-5 and TRBJ1-5, with D uncertain. Germline loops: CDR1 MNHEY, CDR2 SVGAGI. This CDR3 has 13 amino acids. Between the trimmed V and J ends, which lost 4 bases and 5 bases, there was a span of 9 bases.

CDR3 region: CASSFRDRTKLDEKLFF. The DNA for the CDR3 is TGTGCCAGCAGCTTCCGGGACAGAACTAAATTGGATGAAAAACTGTTTTTT. The V gene is TRBV5-6, the J gene TRBJ1-4; 7 positions match TRBD1. The CDR3 has 17 residues. V shed 2 bases and J 6 bases; nucleotides not matched to a gene: 13. Germline CDR1 reads SGHDT; CDR2 reads YYEEEE.

V usage is TRBV5-4 and J usage is TRBJ2-7; 8 bases line up with TRBD2. The CDR3 runs to 14 residues. The V segment lost 7 bases and the J segment 1 base; nucleotides outside the gene matches: 7. CDR1 and CDR2 (germline): SGHNT, YYREEE (reference sequence). CDR3 DNA: TGTGCCAGCTCCCCTACGGGGGGGTCCTACGAGCAGTACTTC. Translating gives CASSPTGGSYEQYF.

This clonotype was detected a few times. The chain is built from TRBV5-1 and TRBJ1-1, with 9 bases fitting TRBD1. Trimming removed 3 bases from V and 5 bases from J; junction bases left unmatched: 8. CDR3 length: 15 amino acids. Germline V CDR1 and CDR2: SGHRS, YFSETQ. The DNA for the CDR3 is TGCGCCAGCAGCTGGGGGGGACAGGGCCGAACTGAAGCTTTCTTT. Protein product: CASSWGGQGRTEAFF.

This rearrangement joins TRBV10-2 to TRBJ2-2; the D is unclear. Germline CDR1 reads WSHSY; CDR2 reads SAAADI. V was clipped by 3 bases and J by 6 bases, with 14 bases between them. The CDR3 spans 15 residues. The chain's CDR3 is CASSDARIPAGELFF. The CDR3 nucleotides read TGCGCCAGCAGTGATGCTCGAATTCCCGCCGGGGAGCTGTTTTTT.

The genes are TRBV7-9 and TRBJ1-1, with D uncertain. There are 15 residues in the CDR3. The V gene's germline CDR1 is SEHNR and CDR2 FQNEAQ (reference sequence). The V gene lost 2 bases and the J gene lost 4 bases, with 14 bases spanning the gap. The CDR3 nucleotides are TGTGCCAGCAGCTTATCGCGGGGAATTTTCACTGAAGCTTTCTTT. Amino acids: CASSLSRGIFTEAFF.

The genes are TRBV28 and TRBJ2-7; no clear D. V was shortened by 8 bases and J by 0 bases, with 11 bases between the two germline ends. Germline values: CDR1 MDHEN, CDR2 SYDVKM. This CDR3 has 13 amino acids. The CDR3 nucleotides are TGTGCCAGCGGGTACGCCGACTCCTACGAGCAGTACTTC. Its translation: CASGYADSYEQYF. Supplemented by reference TRBV28 and TRBJ2-7, the full variable domain reads DVKVTQSSRYLVKRTGEKVFLECVQDMDHENMFWYRQDPGLGLRLIYFSYDVKMKEKGDIPEGYSVSREKKERFSLILESASTNQTSMYLCASGYADSYEQYFGPGTRLTVT.

V gene TRBV15 combines with J gene TRBJ1-1, with D possibly TRBD1 on 5 matching bases. CDR3 length equals 15 residues. Germline V gene data show CDR1 as LNHNV and CDR2 as YYDKDF (reference sequence). Trimming cost V 0 bases and J 5 bases, with 13 bases left between them. CDR3 sequence reads: CATSRDLGLGTEAFF. CDR3 nucleotides: TGTGCCACCAGCAGAGATCTGGGGCTAGGGACTGAAGCTTTCTTT.

The chain has TRBV3-1 and TRBJ1-5; D remains unclear. V lost 0 bases, J lost 6 bases, and 12 bases lay in between. The CDR3 length is 15 residues. Germline lookup yields CDR1 LGHDT and CDR2 YNNKEL (reference sequence). The CDR3 bases are TGTGCCAGCAGCCAAGAAGGCGGAATTGGTCAGCCCCAGCATTTT. Its translation: CASSQEGGIGQPQHF.